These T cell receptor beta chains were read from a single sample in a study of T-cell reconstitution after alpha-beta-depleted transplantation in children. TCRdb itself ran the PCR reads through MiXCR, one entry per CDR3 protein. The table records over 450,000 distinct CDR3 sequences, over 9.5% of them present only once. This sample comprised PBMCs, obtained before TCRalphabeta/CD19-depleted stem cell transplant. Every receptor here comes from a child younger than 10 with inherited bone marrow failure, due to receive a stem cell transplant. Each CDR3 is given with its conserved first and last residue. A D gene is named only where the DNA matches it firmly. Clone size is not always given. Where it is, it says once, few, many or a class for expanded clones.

cdr3_aa: CSAGFSGSSDTQYF
cdr3_nt: TGCAGTGCCGGATTTAGCGGGAGCTCAGATACGCAGTATTTT
clone_size: many
j_call: TRBJ2-3
v_call: TRBV20-1
d_call: TRBD2

cdr3_aa: CAIRGTGLALSTDTQYF
cdr3_nt: TGTGCCATCAGGGGGACAGGACTAGCGCTTAGCACAGATACGCAGTATTTT
clone_size: few
j_call: TRBJ2-3
v_call: TRBV10-3
d_call: NA

cdr3_aa: CAWGRQASGYEQYF
cdr3_nt: TGTGCCTGGGGCCGACAGGCCAGCGGGTACGAGCAGTACTTC
clone_size: many
j_call: TRBJ2-7
v_call: TRBV30
d_call: NA

cdr3_aa: CASSPGTSGTAGELFF
cdr3_nt: TGTGCCAGCAGCCCCGGGACTAGCGGGACAGCCGGGGAGCTGTTTTTT
clone_size: NA
j_call: TRBJ2-2
v_call: TRBV7-9
d_call: TRBD2

cdr3_aa: CASSYSVLAGGNEQFF
cdr3_nt: TGTGCCAGCAGTTACTCGGTCCTAGCGGGAGGGAATGAGCAGTTCTTC
clone_size: many
j_call: TRBJ2-1
v_call: TRBV6-5
d_call: TRBD2

cdr3_aa: CASSEPLTGDTEAFF
cdr3_nt: TGTGCCAGCAGTGAACCCTTAACGGGGGACACTGAAGCTTTCTTT
clone_size: many
j_call: TRBJ1-1
v_call: TRBV25-1
d_call: NA

cdr3_aa: CASARTGPGNEQYF
cdr3_nt: TGTGCCAGCGCAAGGACAGGGCCAGGGAACGAGCAGTACTTC
clone_size: NA
j_call: TRBJ2-7
v_call: TRBV7-2
d_call: TRBD1

cdr3_aa: CASSLVWDSVRPTQETQYF
cdr3_nt: TGTGCCAGCAGCTTGGTTTGGGACTCGGTACGTCCAACGCAAGAGACCCAGTACTTC
clone_size: many
j_call: TRBJ2-5
v_call: TRBV5-4
d_call: NA

cdr3_aa: CATSDFPGIGENQDTQYF
cdr3_nt: TGTGCCACCAGTGATTTTCCGGGTATCGGCGAGAATCAGGATACGCAGTATTTT
clone_size: many
j_call: TRBJ2-3
v_call: TRBV24-1
d_call: NA

cdr3_aa: CASSLWTSGRRGMETQYF
cdr3_nt: TGTGCCAGCAGCTTATGGACTAGCGGGAGGCGTGGGATGGAGACCCAGTACTTC
clone_size: many
j_call: TRBJ2-5
v_call: TRBV7-8
d_call: TRBD2

cdr3_aa: CASSIVEGVGTEAFF
cdr3_nt: TGTGCCAGTAGTATAGTCGAGGGGGTGGGCACTGAAGCTTTCTTT
clone_size: NA
j_call: TRBJ1-1
v_call: TRBV19
d_call: NA

cdr3_aa: CAWSGYTGELFF
cdr3_nt: TGTGCCTGGAGTGGATACACCGGGGAGCTGTTTTTT
clone_size: NA
j_call: TRBJ2-2
v_call: TRBV30
d_call: NA

cdr3_aa: CASSVDGGGPREQYF
cdr3_nt: TGTGCCAGCAGCGTAGATGGGGGAGGGCCGAGGGAGCAGTACTTC
clone_size: many
j_call: TRBJ2-7
v_call: TRBV9
d_call: TRBD2

cdr3_aa: CASSQDWGTPGYEQYF
cdr3_nt: TGCGCCAGCAGCCAAGATTGGGGGACACCGGGCTACGAGCAGTACTTC
clone_size: many
j_call: TRBJ2-7
v_call: TRBV4-3
d_call: NA

cdr3_aa: CASSATGGWVTEQYF
cdr3_nt: TGTGCCAGCAGCGCCACTGGGGGATGGGTCACCGAGCAGTACTTC
clone_size: few
j_call: TRBJ2-7
v_call: TRBV28
d_call: NA

cdr3_aa: CASSLIWTTSGDTGELFF
cdr3_nt: TGTGCCAGCAGCTTAATATGGACGACTAGCGGGGACACCGGGGAGCTGTTTTTT
clone_size: few
j_call: TRBJ2-2
v_call: TRBV11-2
d_call: TRBD2

cdr3_aa: CAWSGDLSGANVLTF
cdr3_nt: TGTGCCTGGAGTGGGGATCTCTCTGGGGCCAACGTCCTGACTTTC
clone_size: few
j_call: TRBJ2-6
v_call: TRBV30
d_call: NA

cdr3_aa: CASSLAWATNYGYTF
cdr3_nt: TGTGCCAGCAGCTTGGCCTGGGCTACGAACTATGGCTACACCTTC
clone_size: NA
j_call: TRBJ1-2
v_call: TRBV5-4
d_call: NA

cdr3_aa: CSVDLAEIPYEQYF
cdr3_nt: TGCAGCGTTGATCTGGCAGAAATACCCTACGAGCAGTACTTC
clone_size: many
j_call: TRBJ2-7
v_call: TRBV29-1
d_call: NA

cdr3_aa: CSAEGPQPPRSYNEQFF
cdr3_nt: TGCAGCGCCGAAGGGCCCCAGCCCCCACGCTCCTACAATGAGCAGTTCTTC
clone_size: many
j_call: TRBJ2-1
v_call: TRBV29-1
d_call: NA

cdr3_aa: CATSRVASAYNEQFF
cdr3_nt: TGTGCCACCAGCAGAGTGGCTAGCGCCTACAATGAGCAGTTCTTC
clone_size: many
j_call: TRBJ2-1
v_call: TRBV15
d_call: NA

cdr3_aa: CASSLGPRTGFAEQFF
cdr3_nt: TGTGCCAGCAGCTTAGGTCCCCGGACAGGGTTCGCTGAGCAGTTCTTC
clone_size: many
j_call: TRBJ2-1
v_call: TRBV7-8
d_call: TRBD1

cdr3_aa: CASSLGSQGNHYGYTF
cdr3_nt: TGTGCCAGCAGCTTAGGGTCCCAGGGGAACCACTATGGCTACACCTTC
clone_size: many
j_call: TRBJ1-2
v_call: TRBV7-9
d_call: NA

cdr3_aa: CASSYSARGYYEQYF
cdr3_nt: TGTGCCAGCAGTTACTCGGCCAGGGGCTACTACGAGCAGTACTTC
clone_size: NA
j_call: TRBJ2-7
v_call: TRBV6-5
d_call: NA

cdr3_aa: CASSVNGLDATQYF
cdr3_nt: TGTGCCAGCAGTGTTAATGGACTTGACGCGACCCAGTACTTC
clone_size: few
j_call: TRBJ2-5
v_call: TRBV2
d_call: NA

cdr3_aa: CASSLQGLTEAFF
cdr3_nt: TGTGCCAGCAGCTTACAAGGGCTCACTGAAGCTTTCTTT
clone_size: many
j_call: TRBJ1-1
v_call: TRBV7-8
d_call: NA

cdr3_aa: CASSDPYWSGELFF
cdr3_nt: TGTGCCAGCAGTGACCCCTACTGGTCCGGGGAGCTGTTTTTT
clone_size: many
j_call: TRBJ2-2
v_call: TRBV6-2/TRBV6-3
d_call: NA

cdr3_aa: CASSFVGGLNEQYF
cdr3_nt: TGTGCCAGCAGCTTCGTGGGAGGACTAAACGAGCAGTACTTC
clone_size: many
j_call: TRBJ2-7
v_call: TRBV7-9
d_call: NA

cdr3_aa: CSVEAGGGYNEQFF
cdr3_nt: TGCAGCGTTGAAGCGGGTGGGGGTTACAATGAGCAGTTCTTC
clone_size: many
j_call: TRBJ2-1
v_call: TRBV29-1
d_call: NA

cdr3_aa: CASSYMGQLGVNEQFF
cdr3_nt: TGTGCCAGCAGTTACATGGGACAACTAGGTGTCAATGAGCAGTTCTTC
clone_size: many
j_call: TRBJ2-1
v_call: TRBV6-5
d_call: NA

cdr3_aa: CSAAGDRGRWEPQHF
cdr3_nt: TGCAGTGCTGCAGGGGACAGGGGAAGATGGGAGCCCCAGCATTTT
clone_size: few
j_call: TRBJ1-5
v_call: TRBV20-1
d_call: TRBD1

cdr3_aa: CASSQESGNGYTF
cdr3_nt: TGTGCCAGCAGCCAAGAGAGCGGTAATGGCTACACCTTC
clone_size: many
j_call: TRBJ1-2
v_call: TRBV3-1
d_call: NA

cdr3_aa: CSAREEGVAQYF
cdr3_nt: TGCAGTGCTAGAGAGGAAGGTGTGGCGCAGTATTTT
clone_size: many
j_call: TRBJ2-3
v_call: TRBV20-1
d_call: NA

cdr3_aa: CASSQLAGGADTQYF
cdr3_nt: TGTGCCAGCAGCCAACTAGCGGGAGGGGCAGATACGCAGTATTTT
clone_size: few
j_call: TRBJ2-3
v_call: TRBV27
d_call: TRBD2

cdr3_aa: CASSPWTSGEQYF
cdr3_nt: TGTGCCAGCAGCCCCTGGACTAGTGGCGAGCAGTACTTC
clone_size: many
j_call: TRBJ2-7
v_call: TRBV9
d_call: TRBD2

cdr3_aa: CASSPAGTSGRYIQYF
cdr3_nt: TGTGCCAGCAGTCCCGCCGGGACTAGCGGGAGATACATTCAGTACTTC
clone_size: many
j_call: TRBJ2-4
v_call: TRBV12-3/TRBV12-4
d_call: TRBD2

cdr3_aa: CASWEGFTGMSTDTQYF
cdr3_nt: TGTGCCAGCTGGGAGGGGTTTACGGGGATGAGCACAGATACGCAGTATTTT
clone_size: many
j_call: TRBJ2-3
v_call: TRBV27
d_call: TRBD2

cdr3_aa: CAWSVYRGPYNEQFF
cdr3_nt: TGTGCCTGGAGTGTATACAGGGGGCCTTACAATGAGCAGTTCTTC
clone_size: many
j_call: TRBJ2-1
v_call: TRBV30
d_call: TRBD1

cdr3_aa: CASSLTGSGFNEQFF
cdr3_nt: TGTGCCAGCAGTTTAACCGGGTCCGGTTTCAATGAGCAGTTCTTC
clone_size: many
j_call: TRBJ2-1
v_call: TRBV27
d_call: NA

cdr3_aa: CASSRHPGQGPYYGYTF
cdr3_nt: TGTGCCAGCAGCCGTCACCCGGGACAGGGACCCTACTATGGCTACACCTTC
clone_size: few
j_call: TRBJ1-2
v_call: TRBV7-9
d_call: TRBD1

cdr3_aa: CASSPREGASGTGELFF
cdr3_nt: TGTGCCAGCAGCCCCAGGGAGGGGGCTTCGGGCACCGGGGAGCTGTTTTTT
clone_size: once
j_call: TRBJ2-2
v_call: TRBV7-2
d_call: NA

cdr3_aa: CSARRAGQRTDTQYF
cdr3_nt: TGCAGTGCTAGGAGAGCGGGGCAACGCACAGATACGCAGTATTTT
clone_size: many
j_call: TRBJ2-3
v_call: TRBV20-1
d_call: TRBD2

cdr3_aa: CASSLDSPLGGQYF
cdr3_nt: TGTGCCAGCAGTTTAGATAGCCCCTTAGGGGGGCAGTACTTC
clone_size: many
j_call: TRBJ2-7
v_call: TRBV12-3/TRBV12-4
d_call: NA

cdr3_aa: CASSDAYEQYF
cdr3_nt: TGTGCCAGCAGTGACGCCTACGAGCAGTACTTC
clone_size: many
j_call: TRBJ2-7
v_call: TRBV12-3/TRBV12-4
d_call: NA

cdr3_aa: CASSGTLNEKLFF
cdr3_nt: TGTGCCAGCAGTGGAACCCTTAATGAAAAACTGTTTTTT
clone_size: many
j_call: TRBJ1-4
v_call: TRBV12-3/TRBV12-4
d_call: NA

cdr3_aa: CSASGRADEQFF
cdr3_nt: TGCAGTGCTAGTGGCCGAGCGGATGAGCAGTTCTTC
clone_size: many
j_call: TRBJ2-1
v_call: TRBV20-1
d_call: NA

cdr3_aa: CASSVTGVSEQYF
cdr3_nt: TGTGCCAGCAGTGTGACAGGGGTTTCCGAGCAGTACTTC
clone_size: many
j_call: TRBJ2-7
v_call: TRBV12-3/TRBV12-4
d_call: TRBD1

cdr3_aa: CASSLALGANVLTF
cdr3_nt: TGTGCCAGCAGCCTTGCGCTGGGGGCCAACGTCCTGACTTTC
clone_size: NA
j_call: TRBJ2-6
v_call: TRBV14
d_call: NA

cdr3_aa: CASSQDWEGGGSDTQYF
cdr3_nt: TGCGCCAGCAGCCAAGATTGGGAAGGGGGAGGGTCAGATACGCAGTATTTT
clone_size: many
j_call: TRBJ2-3
v_call: TRBV4-1
d_call: NA

cdr3_aa: CASSQGSSGRAWVFYNEQFF
cdr3_nt: TGTGCCAGCAGCCAAGGCTCTAGCGGGAGGGCCTGGGTATTCTACAATGAGCAGTTCTTC
clone_size: NA
j_call: TRBJ2-1
v_call: TRBV3-1
d_call: TRBD2

cdr3_aa: CASSIRTVNQPQHF
cdr3_nt: TGTGCCAGTAGTATAAGGACAGTGAATCAGCCCCAGCATTTT
clone_size: NA
j_call: TRBJ1-5
v_call: TRBV19
d_call: NA

cdr3_aa: CASSEYRQGVSYEQYF
cdr3_nt: TGTGCCAGCAGTGAATATAGACAGGGGGTTTCCTACGAGCAGTACTTC
clone_size: few
j_call: TRBJ2-7
v_call: TRBV25-1
d_call: TRBD1

cdr3_aa: CASRSPGQGIEKLFF
cdr3_nt: TGTGCCAGCAGAAGCCCGGGACAGGGGATTGAAAAACTGTTTTTT
clone_size: NA
j_call: TRBJ1-4
v_call: TRBV12-3/TRBV12-4
d_call: TRBD1

cdr3_aa: CASILRLGRLLTKTGELFF
cdr3_nt: TGTGCCAGCATCCTACGTCTAGGGCGGCTTCTTACTAAAACCGGGGAGCTGTTTTTT
clone_size: many
j_call: TRBJ2-2
v_call: TRBV28
d_call: NA

cdr3_aa: CSARPLGGQPQHF
cdr3_nt: TGCAGTGCTAGACCTCTGGGTGGTCAGCCCCAGCATTTT
clone_size: many
j_call: TRBJ1-5
v_call: TRBV20-1
d_call: NA